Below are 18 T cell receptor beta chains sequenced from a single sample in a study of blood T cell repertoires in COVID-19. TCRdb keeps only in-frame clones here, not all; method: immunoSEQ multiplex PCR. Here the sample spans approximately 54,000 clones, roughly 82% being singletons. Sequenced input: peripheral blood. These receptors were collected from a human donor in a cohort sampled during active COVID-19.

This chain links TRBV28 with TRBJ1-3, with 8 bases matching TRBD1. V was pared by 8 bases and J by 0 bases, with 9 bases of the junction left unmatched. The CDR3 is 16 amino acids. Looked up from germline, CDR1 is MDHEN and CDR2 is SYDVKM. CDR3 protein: CASHPGQALSGNTIYF. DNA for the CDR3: TGTGCCAGCCATCCGGGACAGGCGCTCTCTGGAAACACCATATATTTT. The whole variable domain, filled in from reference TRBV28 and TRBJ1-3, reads DVKVTQSSRYLVKRTGEKVFLECVQDMDHENMFWYRQDPGLGLRLIYFSYDVKMKEKGDIPEGYSVSREKKERFSLILESASTNQTSMYLCASHPGQALSGNTIYFGEGSWLTVV.

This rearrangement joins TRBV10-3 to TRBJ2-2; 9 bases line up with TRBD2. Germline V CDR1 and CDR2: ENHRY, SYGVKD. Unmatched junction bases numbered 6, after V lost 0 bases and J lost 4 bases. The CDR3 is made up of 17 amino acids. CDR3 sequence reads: CAISESAGGPSTGELFF. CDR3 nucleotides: TGTGCCATCAGTGAGTCAGCGGGAGGCCCGAGCACCGGGGAGCTGTTTTTT.

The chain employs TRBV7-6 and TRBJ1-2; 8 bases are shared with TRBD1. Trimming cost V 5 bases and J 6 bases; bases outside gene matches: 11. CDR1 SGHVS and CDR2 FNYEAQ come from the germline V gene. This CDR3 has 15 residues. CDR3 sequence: CASSTGGTGRDGYTF. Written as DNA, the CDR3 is TGTGCCAGCAGCACAGGGGGTACGGGGAGGGATGGCTACACCTTC.

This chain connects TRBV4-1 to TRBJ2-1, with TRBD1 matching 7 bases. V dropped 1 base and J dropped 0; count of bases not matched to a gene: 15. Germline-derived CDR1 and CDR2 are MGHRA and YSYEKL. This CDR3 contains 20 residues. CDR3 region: CASSQVLFTGDEYSYNEQFF. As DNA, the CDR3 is TGCGCCAGCAGCCAAGTTCTTTTCACAGGGGATGAATACTCCTACAATGAGCAGTTCTTC.

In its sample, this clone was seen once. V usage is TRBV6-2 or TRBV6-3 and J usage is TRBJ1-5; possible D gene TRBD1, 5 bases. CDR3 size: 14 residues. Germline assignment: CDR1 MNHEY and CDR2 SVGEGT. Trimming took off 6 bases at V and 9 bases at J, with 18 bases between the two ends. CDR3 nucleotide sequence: TGTGCCAGCAGCTTTAAGGGAGGGGATCTGCCCCAGCATTTT. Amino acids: CASSFKGGDLPQHF.

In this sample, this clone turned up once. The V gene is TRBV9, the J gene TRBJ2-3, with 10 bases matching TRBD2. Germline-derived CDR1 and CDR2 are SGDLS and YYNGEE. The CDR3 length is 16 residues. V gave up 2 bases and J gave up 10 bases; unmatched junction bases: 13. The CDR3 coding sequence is TGTGCCAGCAGCGTCAACCTAGCGGGGAGCGGGGGGGCGCAGTATTTT. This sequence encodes CASSVNLAGSGGAQYF.

The CDR3 here is CAWSGDFRSYNEQFF. The CDR3 DNA is TGTGCCTGGAGTGGGGACTTCCGATCCTACAATGAGCAGTTCTTC. This rearrangement joins TRBV30 to TRBJ2-1; possible D gene TRBD2, 6 bases. The V end lost 1 base, the J end lost 1 base, and 11 bases lay between the germline ends. In germline, CDR1 is GTSNPN, CDR2 SVGIG (reference sequence). The CDR3 length is 15 residues.

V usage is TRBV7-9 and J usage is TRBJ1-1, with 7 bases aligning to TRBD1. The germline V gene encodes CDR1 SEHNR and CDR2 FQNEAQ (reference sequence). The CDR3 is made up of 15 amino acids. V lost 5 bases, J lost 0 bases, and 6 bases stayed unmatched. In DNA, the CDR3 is TGTGCCAGCAGCCAAGGACAGGTTTTGAACACTGAAGCTTTCTTT. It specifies CASSQGQVLNTEAFF.

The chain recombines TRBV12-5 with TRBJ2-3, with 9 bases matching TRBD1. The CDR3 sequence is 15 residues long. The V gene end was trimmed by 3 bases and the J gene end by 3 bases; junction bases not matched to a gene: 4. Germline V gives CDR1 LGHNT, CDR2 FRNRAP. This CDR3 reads CASGFTGGATDTQYF. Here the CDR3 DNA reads TGTGCTAGTGGTTTTACAGGGGGCGCAACAGATACGCAGTATTTT.

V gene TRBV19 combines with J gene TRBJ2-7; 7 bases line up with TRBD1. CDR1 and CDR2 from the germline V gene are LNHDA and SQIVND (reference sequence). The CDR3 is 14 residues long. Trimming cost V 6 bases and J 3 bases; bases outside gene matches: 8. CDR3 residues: CASRGTEPNYEQYF. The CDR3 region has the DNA TGTGCCAGTAGGGGGACAGAACCGAACTACGAGCAGTACTTC.

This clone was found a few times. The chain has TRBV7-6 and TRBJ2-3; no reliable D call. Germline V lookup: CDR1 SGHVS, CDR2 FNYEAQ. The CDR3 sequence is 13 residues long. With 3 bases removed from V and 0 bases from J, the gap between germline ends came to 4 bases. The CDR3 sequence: CASSFPSTDTQYF. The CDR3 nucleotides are TGTGCCAGCAGCTTTCCTAGCACAGATACGCAGTATTTT.

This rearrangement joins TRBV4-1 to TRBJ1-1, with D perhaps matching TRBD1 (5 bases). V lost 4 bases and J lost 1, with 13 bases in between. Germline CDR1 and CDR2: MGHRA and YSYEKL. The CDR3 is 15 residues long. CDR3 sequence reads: CASSRAGPKNTEAFF. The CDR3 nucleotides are TGCGCCAGCAGCCGGGCAGGGCCCAAGAACACTGAAGCTTTCTTT.

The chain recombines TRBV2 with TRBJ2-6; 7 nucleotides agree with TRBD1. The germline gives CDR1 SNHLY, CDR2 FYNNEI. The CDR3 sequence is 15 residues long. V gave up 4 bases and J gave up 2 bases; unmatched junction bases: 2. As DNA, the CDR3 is TGTGCCAGCAGTGGACAGGGTGCTGGGGCCAACGTCCTGACTTTC. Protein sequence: CASSGQGAGANVLTF. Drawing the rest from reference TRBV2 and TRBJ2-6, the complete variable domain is EPEVTQTPSHQVTQMGQEVILRCVPISNHLYFYWYRQILGQKVEFLVSFYNNEISEKSEIFDDQFSVERPDGSNFTLKIRSTKLEDSAMYFCASSGQGAGANVLTFGAGSRLTVL.

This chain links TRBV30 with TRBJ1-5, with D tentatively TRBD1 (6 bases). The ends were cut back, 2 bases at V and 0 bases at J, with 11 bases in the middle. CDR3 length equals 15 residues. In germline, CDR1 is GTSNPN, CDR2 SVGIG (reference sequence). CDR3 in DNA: TGTGCCTGGAGTACAGGGCTTCTTAGCAATCAGCCCCAGCATTTT. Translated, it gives CAWSTGLLSNQPQHF.

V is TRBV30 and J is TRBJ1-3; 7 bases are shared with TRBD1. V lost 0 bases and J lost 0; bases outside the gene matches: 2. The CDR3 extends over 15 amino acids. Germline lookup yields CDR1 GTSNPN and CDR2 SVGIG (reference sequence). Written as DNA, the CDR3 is TGTGCCTGGAGTGTACAGGGGTCCTCTGGAAACACCATATATTTT. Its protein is CAWSVQGSSGNTIYF.

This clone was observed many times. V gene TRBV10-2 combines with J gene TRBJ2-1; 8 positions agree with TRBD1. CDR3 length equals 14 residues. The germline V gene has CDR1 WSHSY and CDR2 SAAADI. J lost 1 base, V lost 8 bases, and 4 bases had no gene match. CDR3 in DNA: TGCGCCAGCTGGGACAGGTCATCCTACAATGAGCAGTTCTTC. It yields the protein CASWDRSSYNEQFF.

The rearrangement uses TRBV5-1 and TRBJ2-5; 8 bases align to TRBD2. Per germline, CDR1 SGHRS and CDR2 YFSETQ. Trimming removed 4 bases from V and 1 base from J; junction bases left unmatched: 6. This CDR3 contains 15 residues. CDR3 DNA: TGCGCCAGCAGCCCGGGACTAGGGGGCCAAGAGACCCAGTACTTC. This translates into CASSPGLGGQETQYF.

The CDR3 nucleotides are TGTGCCAGCAGCGGACTAGCGGGAGACACAGATACGCAGTATTTT. This translates into CASSGLAGDTDTQYF. The V gene is TRBV6-5, the J gene TRBJ2-3; 13 nucleotides line up with TRBD2. With 6 bases clipped from V and 2 bases from J, the junction kept 2 bases outside the gene matches. Germline lookup yields CDR1 MNHEY and CDR2 SVGAGI. The CDR3 spans 15 residues.